This T cell receptor (beta chain) was identified during a study of identical twins. General study results and limits: Twins' excess sharing was less marked for out-of-frame beta sequences.

Healthy Caucasians made up all donors. As regards this clonotype: Its antigen is not known.

Trimming stripped 0 bases from V and 14 bases from J, with 20 bases between. The CDR3 covers 14 residues. Germline V gene data show CDR1 as GTSNPN and CDR2 as SVGIG (reference sequence). TCRdb independently ran MiXCR on the 5' RACE reads; one entry per CDR3 protein. This sample carries over 500,000 distinct CDR3 sequences, around 20% of them seen once, and the ten largest clones take roughly 0.9%. The same sample was also studied in work on T cells expressing NK-cell markers. That work adds: Where several donors were concerned, these clonotypes also led the CD3+CD56-NKG2C+ fraction.

The chain couples TRBV30 to TRBJ2-1; tentatively, D is TRBD2 (5 bases). Material: CD4+ T cells sorted from blood. This clonotype was obtained from a woman younger than 35 in good health. CDR3 in amino acids: CAWSVRARVEREFF. In nucleotides, the CDR3 is TGTGCCTGGAGTGTACGCGCGAGGGTCGAGAGGGAGTTCTTC.